The text below deals with one T cell receptor (beta chain). Its antigen is undetermined. The method was immunoSEQ multiplex PCR; TCRdb's version includes in-frame clones alone and lacks a portion of them. Among 290,000 or so clones listed, over 75% were seen once. These data originate in a study of Ad26.COV2.S vaccination and SARS-CoV-2 variants. The overall study: Into the muscle, Ad26.COV2.S was dosed once or twice, 56 days apart. Study-wide results and caveats: Reports say spike-specific CD8+ and CD4+ T cell responses covered substantial breadth after vaccination.

Indicated treatment: roughly 18 received Ad26.COV2.S at low or high dose, single or two shots; about five received placebo; per-sample allocation not given. All samples were drawn on day 63, counting from the first vaccine or placebo injection. CDR3 length: 14 residues. V lost 3 bases and J 2 bases, leaving 13 bases between the germline ends. Germline assignment: CDR1 GTSNPN and CDR2 SVGIG (reference sequence). This sequence joins TRBV30 and TRBJ1-2; no reliable D call. The TCR originated in a person aged 18-65 years who received the Ad26.COV2.S COVID-19 vaccine or a placebo. This material consisted of peripheral blood, taken in a trial of Ad26.COV2.S vaccine versus placebo. Here the CDR3 DNA reads TGTGCCTGGAGCCTTACGCCACTAAACTATGGCTACACCTTC. It is translated as CAWSLTPLNYGYTF. The full variable domain, rest sourced from reference TRBV30 and TRBJ1-2, is SQTIHQWPATLVQPVGSPLSLECTVEGTSNPNLYWYRQAAGRGLQLLFYSVGIGQISSEVPQNLSASRPQDRQFILSSKKLLLSDSGFYLCAWSLTPLNYGYTFGSGTRLTVV.